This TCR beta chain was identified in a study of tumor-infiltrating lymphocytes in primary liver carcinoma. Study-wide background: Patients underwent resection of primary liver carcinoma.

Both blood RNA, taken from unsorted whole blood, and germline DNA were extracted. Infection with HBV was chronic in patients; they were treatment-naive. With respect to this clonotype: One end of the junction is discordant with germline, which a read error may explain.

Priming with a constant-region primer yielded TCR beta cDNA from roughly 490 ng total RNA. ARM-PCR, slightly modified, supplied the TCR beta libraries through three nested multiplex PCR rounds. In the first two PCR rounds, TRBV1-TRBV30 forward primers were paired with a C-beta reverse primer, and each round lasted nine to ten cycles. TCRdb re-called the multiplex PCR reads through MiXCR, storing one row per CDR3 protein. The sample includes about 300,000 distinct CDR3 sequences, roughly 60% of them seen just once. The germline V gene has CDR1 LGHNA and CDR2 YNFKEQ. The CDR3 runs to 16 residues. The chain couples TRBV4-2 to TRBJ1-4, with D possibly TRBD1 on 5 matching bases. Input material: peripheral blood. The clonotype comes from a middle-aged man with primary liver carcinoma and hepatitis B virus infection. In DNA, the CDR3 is TGTGTCAGCAACCCGATTTTGACAGCCACTAATGAAAAACTGTTTTTT. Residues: CVSNPILTATNEKLFF.